Described below is a single T cell receptor (beta chain) sequence and its context. The table lists this clonotype with a few counts. The specificity of this receptor is unknown. Base qualities were left out, and no much larger clone turns up one base away. Every donor in the study was a healthy Caucasian. The twin cohort comprised three pairs of female monozygotic twins, all aged about 18 to 29 years. CD4+ and CD8+ T cell populations were isolated with positive isolation kits from Invitrogen. The sample comes from a study of identical twins (dated by TCRdb to about 2016). Regarding the study in general: To test whether fetal clonotypes persist, the study used deep sequencing on TCR alpha and beta repertoires from monozygotic twins, unrelated adults of various ages, and cord blood. Replicate twin experiments were performed at different times using different library preparation protocols to rule out contamination.

Points the paper makes about the study in general: Compared with coincidental sharing between unrelated individuals, out-of-frame TCR alpha sequences shared between twins showed an excess of sequences with low generation probability. In monozygotic twins, recombination models systematically underestimated out-of-frame TCR alpha sharing, but the models matched the sharing seen between unrelated individuals. Because the same donors could not be followed over many years, the conclusions relied on cross-sectional statistical analysis. A weaker excess of twin sharing was found in beta out-of-frame sequences because the signal-to-noise ratio was lowered by fewer shared sequences. Zero-insertion analyses could be partly confounded by invariant T cells such as MAIT and iNKT, though diverse VJ usage argued against such confounding for most clonotypes. Fewer insertions were carried by abundant cord blood beta clonotypes; a weaker similar trend was observed in young adult naive repertoires, while no such trend was observed in memory repertoires.

Library generation was performed with 5' RACE. Reads for this sample came from an Illumina HiSeq 2000. A universal primer binding site was introduced by template switching, and a unique molecular identifier was present in the final cDNA, enabling accurate counting of TCR cDNA molecules. First-strand cDNA for TCR alpha and beta chains was synthesized from specific primers in the conserved constant-segment region. To control for contamination, each cDNA library was double barcoded with a SMART-Mk sample barcode plus Illumina barcodes. TruSeq adapter sequences and Illumina sample barcodes were added in two successive PCR steps. The Illumina HiSeq platform was used with custom primers to sequence TCR alpha and beta cDNA libraries. Regarding the original processing steps: MiGEC was used to process raw reads and extract unique molecular identifiers, and MiXCR was used to find CDR3 positions. Recombination models were inferred per individual with the repgenHMM and IGoR tools using an EM algorithm. Shared clonotype analysis was performed with the tcR package in R, normalizing sharing by the product of cloneset sizes. To study raw recombination free of thymic and clonal selection effects, out-of-frame nonproductive sequences were analyzed. In TCRdb, the public reads were trimmed at Q25 with fastp and aligned with MiXCR, with productive beta chains retained. Every CDR3 protein is listed once, alongside the most common genes and DNA of its rows. These V and J calls originate from TCRdb's pipeline instead of the authors' own analysis. This sample comprises about 240,000 distinct CDR3 sequences, around 7.6% of them detected only once. In total, the top ten clones hold around 5% of the sample.

These data are also associated with another study on yellow fever vaccine responses in identical twins. The second investigation adds: The authors reported that the T cell response to vaccination in identical twins appeared partly convergent and partly personalized. In the study, vaccine-responding T cell clones were precisely tracked in identical twins.

The TCR comes from a woman under 30 in good health. Material: CD8+ T cells sorted from blood.

In nucleotide form, the sequence is TGCAGCGTTGAAGAGTCGAACACCGGGGAGCTGTTTTTT. It codes for CSVEESNTGELFF. The rearrangement joined TRBV29-1 to TRBJ2-2, with no confident D gene call. The trim is 0 bases for V and 0 bases for J, with a gap of 2 bases between the germline ends. The CDR3 goes from the cysteine to the phenylalanine over 13 residues. The CDR3 DNA has 39 bases and is translated from base 1. CDR1 is given as SQVTM and CDR2 as ANQGSEA, both from the germline V gene.